What follows describes a single TCR beta chain. No antigen is known for it. Qualities for individual bases were not recorded, and no much larger clone is one base off. This entry comes from a study of cytotoxic CD8 clonotypes in ibrutinib-treated CLL listed by TCRdb under 2021. Looking at the study overall: The cohort included some 14 treatment-naive and ten to eleven relapsed/refractory patients; 17 were IGHV unmutated. An average of approximately 260,000 productive templates and some 99,000 productive rearrangements was obtained per sample. Longitudinal samples were available for about 30% of the roughly 86 trial participants. Cryopreserved peripheral blood mononuclear cells were collected at three points: before therapy, at response, and at either sustained remission or disease progression. All remission and progressive disease samples were collected while patients were still receiving ibrutinib. Response samples were taken after a median of approximately 13 months on treatment, ranging from about 6 to 36 months. Responses were partial in some 24 patients and complete in 2; after median about 63 months follow-up, around 15 stayed in remission and about twelve progressed.

Overall study outcomes, separate from this receptor: An increase in clonality was observed at ibrutinib response, with clonality remaining stable during sustained remission and falling back toward baseline at progression. Public clonotypes were rare and either shrank or stayed stable during treatment, and the rise in clonality at ibrutinib response reflected expansion of private clonotypes. Sustained-remission and progressing patients did not have matched sampling times, and lymph node repertoires were not examined. Baseline clonality exceeded that of age-matched healthy donors and correlated strongly with circulating CD8+ T-cell counts.

Each clonotype received, on average, approximately 9.9x coverage in deep resolution sequencing performed on a MiSeq, where the target depth lay between 1 in 1 million and 1 in 200,000 T cells. TCR beta libraries were generated with the immunoSEQ hsTCRB Kit. On the study's bioinformatics: ImmunoSEQ Data Assistant and ImmunoSEQ Analyzer were used for data analysis, and V, D and J genes were assigned according to IMGT definitions. Clonality, which ranges from 0 to 1, was calculated as one minus the normalized Shannon entropy of productive rearrangement frequencies. Only overrepresented clonotypes making up at least 0.05% of each patient's repertoire were included in the public clonotype analysis. Repertoires from roughly 13 age-matched healthy donors in immuneACCESS were used as clonality controls. This immuneACCESS table, as held by TCRdb, lists in-frame sequences with V and J called but not all clones. Of the missing ones, under half trace to an unresolved V gene in checked studies; the others have no known cause. Clonal size and the V and J genes are those of that table, whereas D and trimming came from the DNA. Counted in this sample were over 70,000 clones; 70% to 80% of them appeared once. Of the sample, more than 4.5% falls within the top ten clones.

The sample's time point label, in plain terms: 12 months on ibrutinib. Roughly 2 micrograms of genomic DNA were extracted from cryopreserved PBMCs for TCR beta library preparation. Longitudinal blood samples from CLL patients receiving ibrutinib monotherapy were subjected to high-throughput TCR beta sequencing. The patients took part in an open-label, single-center phase 2 trial of ibrutinib monotherapy. The CDR3 starts with the cysteine, ends with the phenylalanine, and has 13 residues. Only the CDR3 part of the read is kept: 39 bases, read in frame from the first base. A distance of 6 bases separates the germline ends of V and J, which lose 5 bases and 0 bases respectively. Via the germline V gene, CDR1 is MDHEN and CDR2 SYDVKM.

Sequencing used PBMCs, obtained after 12 months of ibrutinib treatment. The clonotype originates from a human donor with chronic lymphocytic leukemia. This sequence uses TRBV28 and TRBJ2-3; the D gene cannot be named for sure. CDR3 loop: CASSPPSTDTQYF. The sequenced DNA is TGTGCCAGCAGTCCCCCCAGCACAGATACGCAGTATTTT. The entire variable domain, with the stretches around the CDR3 drawn from the reference TRBV28 and TRBJ2-3 proteins, is DVKVTQSSRYLVKRTGEKVFLECVQDMDHENMFWYRQDPGLGLRLIYFSYDVKMKEKGDIPEGYSVSREKKERFSLILESASTNQTSMYLCASSPPSTDTQYFGPGTRLTVL.